This entry concerns a single T cell receptor (beta chain). Its antigen remains unknown. Germline V gene sequence: CDR1 MDHEN, CDR2 SYDVKM. Trimming removed 2 bases from V and 8 bases from J, with 12 bases in between. CDR3 length: 13 amino acids. These data come from a study of cytomegalovirus exposure and HLA in healthy donors. Study-wide points: Later analysis indicated greater clonal expansion among HLA-associated TCR beta chains than among equally common other chains. Of the V segments, some could not be distinguished, including TRBV6-2 and TRBV6-3, and were excluded. Diagnosis of cytomegalovirus status made by the classifier reportedly showed high specificity and sensitivity.

Amplification used 60 Vbeta primers and 13 Jbeta primers. Sequenced by immunoSEQ multiplex PCR; TCRdb stores in-frame clones only, minus some. The table lists approximately 170,000 clones, 83% of them singletons. Healthy individuals who donated bone marrow served as the donors. V usage is TRBV28 and J usage is TRBJ1-2; tentatively, D is TRBD1 (6 bases). Specimen: PBMCs. This TCR came from a man aged 50 or older in good health and CMV-seropositive. The CDR3 loop reads CASSLTGSGGYTF. In nucleotides, the CDR3 is TGTGCCAGCAGTTTAACAGGGAGTGGCGGCTACACCTTC.